This T cell receptor beta chain originates from a study of prognosis after radiotherapy for stage I lung cancer. Looking at the study overall: Roughly 5 patients had oligometastatic NSCLC after their primary tumor was surgically resected, and fourteen patients had newly diagnosed primary stage I lung tumors. Study-level results: Reportedly, the usage of TRBV and TRBJ genes was not the same in patients with and without metastases.

This clonotype was recorded at least ten times. Its matching antigen is unknown. With V trimmed by 4 bases and J by 7 bases, 7 bases remained unmatched. The CDR3 has 14 amino acids. Germline V CDR1 and CDR2: LNHDA, SQIVND (reference sequence). At each of two time points, around 6.1 milliliters of venous blood were taken. From genomic DNA, TCR beta CDR3 was amplified by two-round multiplex PCR. Primers (each specific to one TRBV or TRBJ gene) were used in first-round PCR. TCRdb passed the multiplex PCR reads through MiXCR, listing each CDR3 protein once. Of tens of thousands of distinct CDR3 sequences in the sample, roughly 40% were seen once.

The sequencing here drew on PBMCs, taken before or after stereotactic body radiation therapy (not recorded which). The chain employs TRBV19 and TRBJ2-5, with TRBD2 matching over 9 bases. This TCR was recovered from a donor aged 50 or older with non-small cell lung cancer. The CDR3 nucleotides are TGTGCCAGTAGTACCCCTAGCGGGGTTAGGACCCAGTACTTC. Encoded protein: CASSTPSGVRTQYF.